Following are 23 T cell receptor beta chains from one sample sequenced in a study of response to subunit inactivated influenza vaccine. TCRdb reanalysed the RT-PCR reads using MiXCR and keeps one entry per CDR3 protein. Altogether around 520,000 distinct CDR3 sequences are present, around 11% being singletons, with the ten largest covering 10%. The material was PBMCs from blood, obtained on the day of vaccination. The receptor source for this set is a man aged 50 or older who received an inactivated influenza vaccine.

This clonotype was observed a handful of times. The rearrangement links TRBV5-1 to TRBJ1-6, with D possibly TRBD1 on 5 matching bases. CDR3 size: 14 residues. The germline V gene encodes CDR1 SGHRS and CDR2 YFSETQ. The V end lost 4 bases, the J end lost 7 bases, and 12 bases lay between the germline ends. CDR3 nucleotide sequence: TGCGCCAGCAGCCCCGGGACCAACAATTCACCCCTCCACTTT. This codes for CASSPGTNNSPLHF.

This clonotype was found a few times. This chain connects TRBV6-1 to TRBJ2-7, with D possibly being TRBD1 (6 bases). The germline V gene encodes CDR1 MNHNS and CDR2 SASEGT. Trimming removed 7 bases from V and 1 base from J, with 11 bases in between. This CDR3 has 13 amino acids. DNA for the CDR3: TGTGCCAGCACCGCAACAGGGTCCTACGAGCAGTACTTC. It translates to CASTATGSYEQYF.

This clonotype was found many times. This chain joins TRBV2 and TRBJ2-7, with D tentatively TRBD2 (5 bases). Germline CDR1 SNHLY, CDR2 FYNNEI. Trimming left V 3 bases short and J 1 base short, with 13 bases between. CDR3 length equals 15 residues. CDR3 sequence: CASSDGGLLSYEQYF. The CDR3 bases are TGTGCCAGCAGTGACGGCGGACTCCTGTCCTACGAGCAGTACTTC.

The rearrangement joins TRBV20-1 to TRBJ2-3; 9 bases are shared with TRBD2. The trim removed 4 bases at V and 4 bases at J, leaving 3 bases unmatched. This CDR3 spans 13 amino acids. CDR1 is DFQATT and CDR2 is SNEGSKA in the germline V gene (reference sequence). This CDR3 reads CSATIAGADTQYF. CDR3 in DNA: TGCAGTGCTACAATAGCGGGGGCAGATACGCAGTATTTT.

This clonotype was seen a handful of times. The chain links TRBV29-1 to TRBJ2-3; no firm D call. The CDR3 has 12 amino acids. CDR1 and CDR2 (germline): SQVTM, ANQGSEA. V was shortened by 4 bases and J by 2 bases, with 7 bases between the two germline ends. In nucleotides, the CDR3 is TGCAGCGTTGCTGGGGTCACAGATACGCAGTATTTT. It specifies CSVAGVTDTQYF.

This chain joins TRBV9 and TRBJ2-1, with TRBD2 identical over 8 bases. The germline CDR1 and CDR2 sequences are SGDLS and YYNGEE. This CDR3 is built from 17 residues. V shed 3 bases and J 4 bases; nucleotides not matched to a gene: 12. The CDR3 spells CASSAPLGGGPYNEQFF. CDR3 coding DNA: TGTGCCAGCAGCGCGCCCCTGGGCGGGGGGCCTTACAATGAGCAGTTCTTC.

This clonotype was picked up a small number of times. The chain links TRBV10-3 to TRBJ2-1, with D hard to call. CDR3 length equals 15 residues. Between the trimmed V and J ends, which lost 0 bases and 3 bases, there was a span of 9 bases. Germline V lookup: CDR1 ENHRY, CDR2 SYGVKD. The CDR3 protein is CAISESGTFYNEQFF. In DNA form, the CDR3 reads TGTGCCATCAGTGAGTCGGGTACCTTCTACAATGAGCAGTTCTTC.

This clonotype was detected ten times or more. The CDR3 nucleotides are TGCGCCAGCAGCACATCCCTACGCCCAGCGGGAGGGCCATCAGATACGCAGTATTTT. Encoded protein: CASSTSLRPAGGPSDTQYF. This chain connects TRBV5-1 to TRBJ2-3; TRBD2 matches 10 bases. The V and J ends lost 4 bases and 4 bases, in that order; junction bases with no gene match: 18. The CDR3 is made up of 19 amino acids. Germline CDR1 reads SGHRS; CDR2 reads YFSETQ. Looking up the rest from reference TRBV5-1 and TRBJ2-3 gives the full variable domain: KAGVTQTPRYLIKTRGQQVTLSCSPISGHRSVSWYQQTPGQGLQFLFEYFSETQRNKGNFPGRFSGRQFSNSRSEMNVSTLELGDSALYLCASSTSLRPAGGPSDTQYFGPGTRLTVL.

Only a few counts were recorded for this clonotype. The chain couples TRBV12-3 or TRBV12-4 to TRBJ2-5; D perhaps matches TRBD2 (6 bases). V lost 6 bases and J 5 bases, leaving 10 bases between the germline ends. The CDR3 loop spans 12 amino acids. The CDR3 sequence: CASRAGSETQYF. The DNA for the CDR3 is TGTGCCAGCAGAGCGGGTTCGGAGACCCAGTACTTC.

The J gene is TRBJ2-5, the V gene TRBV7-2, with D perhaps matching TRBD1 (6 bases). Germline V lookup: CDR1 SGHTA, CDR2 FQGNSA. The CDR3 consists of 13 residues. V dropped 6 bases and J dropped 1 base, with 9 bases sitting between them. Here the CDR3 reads CASRRTAQETQYF. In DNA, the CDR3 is TGTGCCAGCAGGAGGACAGCCCAAGAGACCCAGTACTTC.

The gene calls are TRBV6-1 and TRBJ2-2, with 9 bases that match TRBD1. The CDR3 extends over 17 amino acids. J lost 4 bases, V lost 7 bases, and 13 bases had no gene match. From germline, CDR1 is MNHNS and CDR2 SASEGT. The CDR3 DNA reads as TGTGCCAGCAAAAATCTACAGGGGGCGCCGCTCACCGGGGAGCTGTTTTTT. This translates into CASKNLQGAPLTGELFF.

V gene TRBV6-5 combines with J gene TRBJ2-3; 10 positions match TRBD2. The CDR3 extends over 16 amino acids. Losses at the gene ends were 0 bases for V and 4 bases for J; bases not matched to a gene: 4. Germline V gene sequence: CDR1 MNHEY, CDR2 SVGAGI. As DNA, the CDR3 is TGTGCCAGCAGTTACTCGGGGGGGACTAGCGCAGATACGCAGTATTTT. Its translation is CASSYSGGTSADTQYF.

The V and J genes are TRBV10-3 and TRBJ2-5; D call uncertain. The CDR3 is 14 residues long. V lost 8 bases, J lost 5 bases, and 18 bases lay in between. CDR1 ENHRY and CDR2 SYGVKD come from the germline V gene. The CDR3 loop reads CAIRPLGDGETQYF. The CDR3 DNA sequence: TGTGCCATCCGGCCGTTAGGCGACGGGGAGACCCAGTACTTC.

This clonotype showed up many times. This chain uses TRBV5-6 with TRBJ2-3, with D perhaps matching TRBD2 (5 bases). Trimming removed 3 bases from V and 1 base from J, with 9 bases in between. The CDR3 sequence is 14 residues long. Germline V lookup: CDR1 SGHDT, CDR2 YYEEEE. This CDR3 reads CASSWRSGTDTQYF. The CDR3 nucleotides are TGTGCCAGCAGCTGGAGGAGCGGCACAGATACGCAGTATTTT.

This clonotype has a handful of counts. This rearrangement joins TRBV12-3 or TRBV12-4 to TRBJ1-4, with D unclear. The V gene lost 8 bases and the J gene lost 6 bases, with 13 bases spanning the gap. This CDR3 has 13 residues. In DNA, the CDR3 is TGTGCCAGCCGCGGGCGAGGTGATGAAAAACTGTTTTTT. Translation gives CASRGRGDEKLFF.

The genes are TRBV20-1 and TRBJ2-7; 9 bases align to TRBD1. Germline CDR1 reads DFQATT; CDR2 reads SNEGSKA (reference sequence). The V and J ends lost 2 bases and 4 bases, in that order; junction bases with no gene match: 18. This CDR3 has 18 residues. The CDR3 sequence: CSARPIQFAGTGRYEQYF. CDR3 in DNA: TGCAGTGCTAGACCAATCCAGTTTGCCGGGACAGGGAGGTACGAGCAGTACTTC.

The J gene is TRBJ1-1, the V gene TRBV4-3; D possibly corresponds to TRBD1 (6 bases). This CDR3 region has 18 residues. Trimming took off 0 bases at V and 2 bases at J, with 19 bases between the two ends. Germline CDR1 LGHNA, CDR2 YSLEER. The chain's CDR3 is CASSQDLWTDRRNTEAFF. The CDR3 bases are TGCGCCAGCAGCCAAGATCTGTGGACCGACAGGAGAAACACTGAAGCTTTCTTT.

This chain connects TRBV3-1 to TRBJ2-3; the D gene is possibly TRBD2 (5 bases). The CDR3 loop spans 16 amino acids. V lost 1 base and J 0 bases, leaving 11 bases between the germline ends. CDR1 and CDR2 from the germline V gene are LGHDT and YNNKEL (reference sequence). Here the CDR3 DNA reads TGTGCCAGCAGCCAAGGAGCCAGCGGCAGCACAGATACGCAGTATTTT. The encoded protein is CASSQGASGSTDTQYF.

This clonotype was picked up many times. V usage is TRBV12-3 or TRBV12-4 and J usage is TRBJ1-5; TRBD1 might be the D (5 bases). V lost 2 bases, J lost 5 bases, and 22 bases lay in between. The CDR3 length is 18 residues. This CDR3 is CASSLRLRGITGDQPQHF. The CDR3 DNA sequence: TGTGCCAGCAGTTTACGTTTGAGGGGAATCACAGGCGATCAGCCCCAGCATTTT.

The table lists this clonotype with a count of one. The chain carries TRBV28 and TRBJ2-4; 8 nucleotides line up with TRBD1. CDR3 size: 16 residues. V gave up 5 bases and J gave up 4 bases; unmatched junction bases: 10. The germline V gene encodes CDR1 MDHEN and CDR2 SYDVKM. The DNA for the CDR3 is TGTGCCAGCAGTCCCTACGACAGGGGCTCAAAAAACATTCAGTACTTC. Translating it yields CASSPYDRGSKNIQYF. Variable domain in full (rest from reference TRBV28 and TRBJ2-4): DVKVTQSSRYLVKRTGEKVFLECVQDMDHENMFWYRQDPGLGLRLIYFSYDVKMKEKGDIPEGYSVSREKKERFSLILESASTNQTSMYLCASSPYDRGSKNIQYFGAGTRLSVL.

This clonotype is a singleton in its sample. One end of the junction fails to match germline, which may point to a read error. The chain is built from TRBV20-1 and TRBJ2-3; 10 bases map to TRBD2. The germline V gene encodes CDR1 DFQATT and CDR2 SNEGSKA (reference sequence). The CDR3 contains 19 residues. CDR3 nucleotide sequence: TGCTGTGCTAGAGATGTCGGGCCTAGCGGGAGAATTGGTACAGATACGCAGTATTTT. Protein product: CCARDVGPSGRIGTDTQYF.

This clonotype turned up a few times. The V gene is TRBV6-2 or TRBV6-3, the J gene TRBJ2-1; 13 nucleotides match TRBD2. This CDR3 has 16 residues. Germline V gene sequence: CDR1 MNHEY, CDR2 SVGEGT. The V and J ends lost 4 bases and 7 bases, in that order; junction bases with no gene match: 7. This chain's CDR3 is CASSWWTSGRGNEQFF. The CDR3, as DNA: TGTGCCAGCAGTTGGTGGACTAGCGGGAGAGGGAATGAGCAGTTCTTC.

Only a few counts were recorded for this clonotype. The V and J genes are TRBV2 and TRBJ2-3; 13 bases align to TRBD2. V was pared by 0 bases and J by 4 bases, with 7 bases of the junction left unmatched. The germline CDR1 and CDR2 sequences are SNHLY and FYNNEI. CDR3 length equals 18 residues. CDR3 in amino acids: CASSEAPRTSGSSDTQYF. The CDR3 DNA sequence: TGTGCCAGCAGTGAAGCGCCTAGGACTAGCGGGAGTTCAGATACGCAGTATTTT.